The rows below give T cell receptor beta chains drawn from one sample of a study of T cell responses to AZD1222 COVID-19 vaccine. Only in-frame clones appear in the TCRdb table, and some are missing; sequencing was by immunoSEQ multiplex PCR. The repertoire includes more than 80,000 clones, approximately 90% of them detected once, and about 3% sits in the top ten. The specimen comprised peripheral blood, sampled 28 days after the second AZD1222 dose. Receptor source: an adult who received the AZD1222 COVID-19 vaccine. The CDR3 runs from the conserved cysteine through the conserved F or W. Only part of the rows carry a size: once, few, many, or a class if the clone is expanded.

.,TRBV6-5,TRBJ2-1,CASSRTTSRNEQFF
.,TRBV29-1,TRBJ1-2,CSGARDPGVGYTF
.,TRBV5-6,TRBJ1-6,CASSLWQYNSPLHF
.,TRBV29-1,TRBJ1-3,CSVDQGGSGNTIYF
.,TRBV2,TRBJ2-7,CASSAEPYEQYF
.,TRBV5-1,TRBJ2-7,CASSLYESYEQYF
few,TRBV11-2,TRBJ2-3,CASSLPSGGATVNTQYF
.,TRBV9,TRBJ1-1,CASRSGLGNTEAFF
.,TRBV7-2,TRBJ2-5,CASSLWTGMRGETQYF
.,TRBV30,TRBJ1-5,CAWSFDGNQPQHF
.,TRBV21-1,TRBJ2-3,CASSSPGGGTQYF
.,TRBV7-9,TRBJ2-7,CASSSGGDEQYF
once,TRBV6-6,TRBJ1-2,CASSSTSGYGYTF
.,TRBV5-1,TRBJ2-7,CASSLSGGTGVEQYF
.,TRBV24-1,TRBJ1-1,CATDSRDRDRGTEAFF
.,TRBV19,TRBJ1-5,CASKGQGGDQPQHF
.,TRBV29-1,TRBJ2-1,CSVAVSGLRNEQFF
.,TRBV27,TRBJ2-7,CASRRGPSGGSEQYF
.,TRBV21-1,TRBJ2-7,CASSHSYEQYF
.,TRBV28,TRBJ1-4,CASSLDRGRVNEKLFF
.,TRBV20-1,TRBJ2-3,CSASRWRGTLFDTQYF
.,TRBV5-6,TRBJ1-2,CASSFGSARGGYTF
.,TRBV5-5,TRBJ2-7,CASSLEALNYEQYF
.,TRBV19,TRBJ1-2,CASSIAEAAYGYTF
.,TRBV20-1,TRBJ2-2,CSASGWTGELFF
.,TRBV19,TRBJ1-2,CASSIGGFETSYGYTF
few,TRBV19,TRBJ1-5,CASSRINRGRSQPQHF
.,TRBV27,TRBJ1-6,CASSSREYSPLHF
.,TRBV5-1,TRBJ1-5,CASSPRLDRASGCNQPQHF
.,TRBV4-1,TRBJ1-2,CASSQDILYGYTF
.,TRBV11-2,TRBJ2-1,CASSPSGGGPNEQFF
.,TRBV7-2,TRBJ1-2,CASSFTPTGPYGYTF
once,TRBV18,TRBJ2-7,CASSQPGLGNYEQYF
.,TRBV7-3,TRBJ1-6,CASSLMGRDNSPLHF
.,TRBV5-1,TRBJ1-2,CASSLAPDTYYGYTF
.,TRBV9,TRBJ2-6,CASSVGPGAHGANVLTF
.,TRBV3-1/TRBV3-2,TRBJ2-3,CASSQVVGVADTQYF
once,TRBV6-5,TRBJ1-2,CASRGQGRRNYGYTF
once,TRBV19,TRBJ2-7,CASSAQGGSGFEQYF
.,TRBV30,TRBJ2-7,CAWSGGGGLYEQYF
.,TRBV18,TRBJ1-2,CASSREGGNYGYTF
few,TRBV12-5,TRBJ2-2,CASALNTGELFF
few,TRBV19,TRBJ2-7,CASTPTGTWNLEQYF
.,TRBV6-1,TRBJ1-1,CASSESFRITEAFF
.,TRBV5-8,TRBJ1-5,CASSLGQKRHQPQHF
.,TRBV7-3,TRBJ2-1,CASSLTSLGSYNEQFF